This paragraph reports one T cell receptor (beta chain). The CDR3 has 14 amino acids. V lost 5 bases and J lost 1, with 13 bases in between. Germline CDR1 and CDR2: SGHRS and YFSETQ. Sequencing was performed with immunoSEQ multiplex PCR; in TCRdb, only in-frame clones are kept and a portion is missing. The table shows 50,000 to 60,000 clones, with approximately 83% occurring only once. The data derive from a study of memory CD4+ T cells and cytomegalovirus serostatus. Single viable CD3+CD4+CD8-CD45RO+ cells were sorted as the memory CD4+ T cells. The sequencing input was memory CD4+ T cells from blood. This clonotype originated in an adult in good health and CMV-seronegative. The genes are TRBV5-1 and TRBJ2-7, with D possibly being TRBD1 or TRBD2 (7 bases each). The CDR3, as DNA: TGCGCCAGCAGACAGGGGCGGGAGTCCTACGAGCAGTACTTC. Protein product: CASRQGRESYEQYF.